One and the same sample provided the 4 T cell receptor beta chains below, sequenced in a study of somatic mutations in cytotoxic T cells in rheumatoid arthritis. TCRdb's table, derived via immunoSEQ multiplex PCR, lists solely in-frame clones and lacks some. The profile shows 10,000 to 12,000 clones, around 81% of them singletons. The sequencing sample was made of CD8+ T cells sorted from blood. The source is an adult with rheumatoid arthritis.

For the CDR3, the DNA is TGCAGTGCTAGTACTACGGGGGCTTTCTTT. It translates to CSASTTGAFF. The chain links TRBV20-1 to TRBJ1-1; the D is unclear. V gave up 3 bases and J gave up 11 bases, with 10 bases separating them. CDR3 length: 10 amino acids. From germline, CDR1 is DFQATT and CDR2 SNEGSKA (reference sequence).

The chain couples TRBV11-3 to TRBJ2-2; 7 bases map to TRBD1. The germline gives CDR1 SGHNT, CDR2 YENEEA. V gave up 5 bases and J gave up 4 bases; unmatched junction bases: 10. The CDR3 sequence is 16 residues long. In DNA form, the CDR3 reads TGTGCCAGCAGCCCGTCTCGGGCAGGGGGCACCGGGGAGCTGTTTTTT. It translates to CASSPSRAGGTGELFF.

The rearrangement joins TRBV4-1 to TRBJ1-1, with D perhaps TRBD1 (6 bases). The ends were cut back, 0 bases at V and 3 bases at J, with 11 bases in the middle. The CDR3 spans 15 residues. CDR1 is MGHRA and CDR2 is YSYEKL in the germline V gene. CDR3: CASSQDEGVYTEAFF. The DNA for the CDR3 is TGCGCCAGCAGCCAAGATGAGGGGGTCTACACTGAAGCTTTCTTT.

The rearrangement uses TRBV4-1 and TRBJ1-2, with 8 bases matching TRBD1. Per germline, CDR1 MGHRA and CDR2 YSYEKL. V shed 1 base, J shed 4 bases, and the junction held 5 bases outside the gene matches. This CDR3 comprises 15 residues. The CDR3 sequence is CASSQARDRRYGYTF. The DNA for the CDR3 is TGCGCCAGCAGCCAAGCCCGGGACAGGCGCTATGGCTACACCTTC.